This is a list of T cell receptor beta chains from one sample in a study of control samples from healthy donors and cancer patients. Only in-frame clones appear in the TCRdb table, and some are missing; sequencing was by immunoSEQ multiplex PCR. The sample consists of 150,000 to 200,000 clones, 96% of them appearing once. Material: blood. Source of these receptors: a woman aged 25 to 39 in good health. Both conserved end residues are trimmed from each CDR3. D genes are given only for firm matches.

D gene,V gene,J gene,CDR3 protein
TRBD2,TRBV6-5,TRBJ2-1,AIFGLAGTEQF
TRBD1,TRBV28,TRBJ1-5,ASSHRTGAQPQH
TRBD2,TRBV7-2,TRBJ2-1,ASSPRTSGRDEQF
TRBD1,TRBV7-8,TRBJ2-7,ASSQRTGTGYEQY
TRBD1,TRBV30,TRBJ2-1,AWSTGQGTTEEQF
NA,TRBV6-5,TRBJ2-3,ASGQQTTDTQY
NA,TRBV6-5,TRBJ2-1,ASSYSNSLNEQF
NA,TRBV3-1/TRBV3-2,TRBJ1-5,ASSQKGPGGNQPQH
NA,TRBV29-1,TRBJ2-2,SVVDSNTGELF
NA,TRBV5-1,TRBJ2-5,ASSLAETQY
TRBD1,TRBV18,TRBJ2-1,ASSSFGTGDYNEQF
NA,TRBV6-6,TRBJ1-4,ASGTGSEKLF
TRBD2,TRBV5-1,TRBJ2-3,ASSPGGIGLAGGRGTDTQY
TRBD1,TRBV29-1,TRBJ1-3,SVEGRGRTGNTIY
TRBD1,TRBV6-5,TRBJ1-5,ASRPDRGYQPQH
NA,TRBV6-5,TRBJ1-2,ASRVRDYGYT
NA,TRBV7-2,TRBJ2-5,ASSFQSWYQETQY
NA,TRBV6-5,TRBJ2-7,ASRMTGTYEQY
NA,TRBV30,TRBJ1-6,AWSAAGTLWSPLH
TRBD1,TRBV18,TRBJ2-3,ASSPRGTGATNTQY